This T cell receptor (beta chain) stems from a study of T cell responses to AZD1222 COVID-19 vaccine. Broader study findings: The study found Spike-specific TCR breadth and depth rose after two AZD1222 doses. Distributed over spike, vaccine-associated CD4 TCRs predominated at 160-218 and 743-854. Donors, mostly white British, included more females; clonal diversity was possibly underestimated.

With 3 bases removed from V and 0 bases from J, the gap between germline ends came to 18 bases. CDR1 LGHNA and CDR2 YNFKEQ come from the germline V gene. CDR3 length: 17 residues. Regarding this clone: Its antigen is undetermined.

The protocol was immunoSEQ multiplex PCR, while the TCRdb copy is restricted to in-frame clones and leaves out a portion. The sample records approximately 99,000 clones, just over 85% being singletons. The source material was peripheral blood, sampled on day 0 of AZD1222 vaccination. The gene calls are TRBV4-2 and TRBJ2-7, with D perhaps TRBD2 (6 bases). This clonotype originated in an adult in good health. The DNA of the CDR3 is TGTGCCAGCAGCCACCTATCGGGGGACGGACTCTCCTACGAGCAGTACTTC. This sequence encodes CASSHLSGDGLSYEQYF.